Shown below are 26 T cell receptor beta chains from a single sample sequenced in a study of OX40 agonist ivuxolimab in advanced cancers. Assay used: immunoSEQ multiplex PCR; TCRdb lists only in-frame clones, some missing. The top ten clones hold just under 20% of a sample with about 26,000 clones, 85% to 90% of them seen once. The sample consisted of CD4+ or CD8+ T cells sorted from blood, taken in a trial of the OX40 agonist ivuxolimab. These TCRs come from an adult with an advanced solid tumor such as melanoma, head and neck, liver or kidney cancer.

V and J are TRBV7-9 and TRBJ2-5, with D possibly matching TRBD2 (5 bases). Germline lookup yields CDR1 SEHNR and CDR2 FQNEAQ (reference sequence). The CDR3 spans 15 residues. V was trimmed by 1 base and J by 4 bases, leaving 13 bases between them. Here the CDR3 reads CASSLEGVVGETQYF. The CDR3 DNA follows: TGTGCCAGCAGCTTAGAGGGAGTGGTAGGAGAGACCCAGTACTTC.

This sequence joins TRBV7-9 and TRBJ2-3; 14 positions match TRBD2. The CDR3 totals 18 residues. The V segment lost 4 bases and the J segment 4 bases; nucleotides outside the gene matches: 10. Germline CDR1 SEHNR, CDR2 FQNEAQ (reference sequence). CDR3 DNA sequence: TGTGCCAGCAGCTCCCCGACTAGCGGGGGGGCAGAGGCAGATACGCAGTATTTT. The encoded protein is CASSSPTSGGAEADTQYF.

J is TRBJ2-3 and V is TRBV2; possible D gene TRBD1, 5 bases. Between the trimmed V and J ends, which lost 3 bases and 2 bases, there was a span of 12 bases. Per the germline V gene, CDR1 is SNHLY and CDR2 is FYNNEI. This CDR3 has 15 amino acids. CDR3 loop: CASSDSGRSTDTQYF. The CDR3 DNA reads as TGTGCCAGCAGTGATTCAGGGCGTTCCACAGATACGCAGTATTTT.

This chain joins TRBV28 and TRBJ1-5, with 8 bases fitting TRBD1. This CDR3 contains 17 residues. Looked up from germline, CDR1 is MDHEN and CDR2 is SYDVKM. Trimming at V came to 2 bases and at J to 4 bases, leaving 10 bases not matched to a gene. In nucleotides, the CDR3 is TGTGCCAGCAGTTTAGTTGAGACAGGGGCCTTTAATCAGCCCCAGCATTTT. Translated, it gives CASSLVETGAFNQPQHF.

V usage is TRBV19 and J usage is TRBJ2-1; D is unclear. Trimming cost V 3 bases and J 0 bases, with 9 bases left between them. Germline lookup yields CDR1 LNHDA and CDR2 SQIVND (reference sequence). This CDR3 contains 15 residues. DNA of the CDR3: TGTGCCAGTAGTATCAGCCTATACTCCTACAATGAGCAGTTCTTC. Its translation: CASSISLYSYNEQFF.

The chain carries TRBV19 and TRBJ2-7; 10 bases fit TRBD2. The CDR3 totals 15 residues. The V segment lost 3 bases and the J segment 4 bases; nucleotides outside the gene matches: 6. Germline V gene lookup returns CDR1 LNHDA and CDR2 SQIVND (reference sequence). The CDR3 is CASSMASGSGYEQYF. For the CDR3, the DNA is TGTGCCAGTAGTATGGCTAGCGGGAGCGGGTACGAGCAGTACTTC.

The V and J genes are TRBV28 and TRBJ1-1; D gene ambiguous. This CDR3 spans 13 amino acids. From germline, CDR1 is MDHEN and CDR2 SYDVKM. V gave up 3 bases and J gave up 1 base, with 6 bases separating them. The CDR3 bases are TGTGCCAGCAGTTTTCGTCCGAACACTGAAGCTTTCTTT. It specifies CASSFRPNTEAFF.

This sequence joins TRBV27 and TRBJ2-7, with 9 bases lining up with TRBD1. Germline V gene data show CDR1 as MNHEY and CDR2 as SMNVEV (reference sequence). The CDR3 has 12 residues. The V and J ends lost 6 bases and 5 bases, in that order; junction bases with no gene match: 2. The CDR3 DNA sequence: TGTGCCAGCAGGACAGGGGGGAACGAGCAGTACTTC. Translated, it gives CASRTGGNEQYF.

The chain is built from TRBV27 and TRBJ2-5, with TRBD2 matching over 7 bases. V shed 3 bases and J 3 bases; nucleotides not matched to a gene: 4. Per the germline V gene, CDR1 is MNHEY and CDR2 is SMNVEV (reference sequence). This CDR3 is built from 14 residues. This chain's CDR3 is CASSFGGGKETQYF. CDR3 bases: TGTGCCAGCAGTTTTGGGGGGGGGAAAGAGACCCAGTACTTC.

The chain employs TRBV5-6 and TRBJ1-4; D remains unclear. Trimming shortened V by 2 bases and J by 6 bases, and 11 bases separated the two germline ends. This CDR3 is built from 14 residues. The germline CDR1 and CDR2 sequences are SGHDT and YYEEEE. DNA of the CDR3: TGTGCCAGCAGCTTTCCGGGCCCCTATGAAAAACTGTTTTTT. Amino acid sequence: CASSFPGPYEKLFF.

The rearrangement uses TRBV28 and TRBJ2-5, with D perhaps TRBD2 (6 bases). With 5 bases removed from V and 4 bases from J, the gap between germline ends came to 11 bases. Per the germline V gene, CDR1 is MDHEN and CDR2 is SYDVKM. This CDR3 region has 13 residues. DNA of the CDR3: TGTGCCAGCAGTCGGAGGAGGGGAGAGACCCAGTACTTC. Translation gives CASSRRRGETQYF.

The rearrangement uses TRBV5-1 and TRBJ1-1, with D perhaps matching TRBD1 (5 bases). V lost 4 bases, J lost 3 bases, and 10 bases lay in between. CDR1 and CDR2 (germline): SGHRS, YFSETQ. The CDR3 contains 13 residues. The CDR3 DNA sequence: TGCGCCAGCAGCGGAGACAGCTACACTGAAGCTTTCTTT. Translating gives CASSGDSYTEAFF.

The chain uses TRBV14 and TRBJ2-5; 9 positions agree with TRBD1. The CDR3 extends over 14 amino acids. Germline trimming cut 5 bases from V and 3 bases from J; bases unmatched to any gene: 4. Germline V lookup: CDR1 SGHDN, CDR2 FVKESK. The CDR3 sequence is CASSARDREETQYF. The DNA of the CDR3 is TGTGCCAGCAGCGCCCGGGACAGGGAAGAGACCCAGTACTTC.

The chain has TRBV6-5 and TRBJ1-2, with 8 bases identical to TRBD1. This CDR3 is 12 amino acids long. Per germline, CDR1 MNHEY and CDR2 SVGAGI. The ends lost 5 bases at V and 8 bases at J; junction bases unmatched: 4. CDR3 in DNA: TGTGCCAGCAGTGCAGGGGGCCGGGGCTACACCTTC. Protein product: CASSAGGRGYTF.

V gene TRBV5-6 combines with J gene TRBJ1-5, with 7 bases that match TRBD1. The CDR3 has 15 amino acids. Trimming removed 0 bases from V and 7 bases from J; junction bases left unmatched: 7. CDR1 and CDR2 from the germline V gene are SGHDT and YYEEEE. This CDR3 is CASSLASRGLQPQHF. In DNA form, the CDR3 reads TGTGCCAGCAGCTTGGCCTCGAGGGGGCTGCAGCCCCAGCATTTT.

CDR3 DNA sequence: TGTGCCAGCAGTTTGGCTCGGACCCTCGGCAGCATCCACGAGCAGTACTTC. Its protein product is CASSLARTLGSIHEQYF. The rearrangement links TRBV27 to TRBJ2-7; D not resolved. V was clipped by 3 bases and J by 5 bases, with 23 bases between them. Germline V lookup: CDR1 MNHEY, CDR2 SMNVEV (reference sequence). The length of the CDR3 is 17 residues.

The chain couples TRBV28 to TRBJ2-7; D call uncertain. Germline-derived CDR1 and CDR2 are MDHEN and SYDVKM. There are 13 residues in the CDR3. V was pared by 3 bases and J by 3 bases, with 9 bases between. The CDR3 reads CASSFGANYEQYF. In DNA, the CDR3 is TGTGCCAGCAGTTTTGGAGCAAACTACGAGCAGTACTTC.

The genes are TRBV19 and TRBJ2-2; 9 bases fit TRBD1. The germline gives CDR1 LNHDA, CDR2 SQIVND (reference sequence). The J segment lost 8 bases and the V segment lost 6 bases, leaving 22 bases of the junction unmatched. The CDR3 runs 19 residues. CDR3 coding DNA: TGTGCCAGTAGCCACCGGGACAGGGACTTTAGAGTTTTATGGGGGGAGCTGTTTTTT. It is translated as CASSHRDRDFRVLWGELFF.

The rearrangement links TRBV19 to TRBJ1-1; 8 nucleotides line up with TRBD1. The CDR3 has 16 residues. V dropped 1 base and J dropped 6; count of bases not matched to a gene: 10. Germline CDR1 LNHDA, CDR2 SQIVND (reference sequence). CDR3 amino acids: CASSIGGGAGGPEAFF. The CDR3 DNA reads as TGTGCCAGTAGTATAGGAGGTGGGGCAGGGGGCCCTGAAGCTTTCTTT.

This chain joins TRBV15 and TRBJ1-4; 7 bases match TRBD1. Looked up from germline, CDR1 is LNHNV and CDR2 is YYDKDF (reference sequence). After removal of 5 bases from V and 5 bases from J, the junction contained 8 bases not matched to a gene. The CDR3 runs to 15 residues. The CDR3 nucleotides read TGTGCCACCAGCTCGACGGGACAGCTCAATGAAAAACTGTTTTTT. As protein: CATSSTGQLNEKLFF. Supplemented by reference TRBV15 and TRBJ1-4, the full variable domain reads DAMVIQNPRYQVTQFGKPVTLSCSQTLNHNVMYWYQQKSSQAPKLLFHYYDKDFNNEADTPDNFQSRRPNTSFCFLDIRSPGLGDTAMYLCATSSTGQLNEKLFFGSGTQLSVL.

Only one count was recorded for this clone. This chain connects TRBV13 to TRBJ1-3; unclear D gene. V lost 5 bases and J 2 bases, leaving 10 bases between the germline ends. The CDR3 covers 14 residues. Germline CDR1 PRHDT, CDR2 FYEKMQ (reference sequence). The CDR3 DNA reads TGTGCCAGCAGCAGCGCGGAGGCTGGAAACACCATATATTTT. It specifies CASSSAEAGNTIYF.

The chain uses TRBV6-1 and TRBJ2-1; 7 positions match TRBD2. After removal of 8 bases from V and 6 bases from J, the junction contained 10 bases not matched to a gene. Per germline, CDR1 MNHNS and CDR2 SASEGT. This CDR3 has 14 amino acids. CDR3 DNA: TGTGCCAGCCAGCGCCGGGAGGTTGGCAATGAGCAGTTCTTC. Amino acids: CASQRREVGNEQFF.

The gene calls are TRBV9 and TRBJ2-2; possibly TRBD1 for D (5 bases). Looked up from germline, CDR1 is SGDLS and CDR2 is YYNGEE. This CDR3 comprises 12 residues. The V gene lost 4 bases and the J gene lost 5 bases, with 6 bases spanning the gap. As DNA, the CDR3 is TGTGCCAGCAGCCCAGGGACCGGGGAGCTGTTTTTT. It yields the protein CASSPGTGELFF.

The chain links TRBV5-6 to TRBJ2-7; a weak D match, TRBD2 (6 bases). This CDR3 has 14 amino acids. Looked up from germline, CDR1 is SGHDT and CDR2 is YYEEEE. The V end was cut by 1 base, the J end by 3 bases, with 11 bases between. CDR3 protein: CASSLKWGDYEQYF. DNA of the CDR3: TGTGCCAGCAGCTTGAAGTGGGGGGACTACGAGCAGTACTTC.

The V call is TRBV28, the J call TRBJ1-4; TRBD1 aligns across 10 bases. Germline-derived CDR1 and CDR2 are MDHEN and SYDVKM. CDR3 length equals 19 residues. V lost 2 bases and J lost 0; bases outside the gene matches: 9. The CDR3 coding sequence is TGTGCCAGCAGTTTAACACCGGGACAGGGGTTTGCAACTAATGAAAAACTGTTTTTT. This gives the protein CASSLTPGQGFATNEKLFF.

The chain couples TRBV5-4 to TRBJ1-6, with 10 bases identical to TRBD1. CDR3 length equals 17 residues. Germline V gene data show CDR1 as SGHNT and CDR2 as YYREEE (reference sequence). V lost 0 bases, J lost 9 bases, and 9 bases stayed unmatched. The CDR3 spells CASSLANSGTGASPLHF. CDR3 nucleotide sequence: TGTGCCAGCAGCTTGGCCAATAGTGGGACAGGGGCTTCACCCCTCCACTTT.